One sample yielded the 15 T cell receptor beta chains listed below, sequenced in a study of T cell responses to AZD1222 COVID-19 vaccine. The repertoire was sequenced with immunoSEQ multiplex PCR; TCRdb's copy has only in-frame clones and lacks some. The top ten clones hold 4% to 5% of a sample with about 120,000 clones, around 90% of them seen once. The specimen comprised peripheral blood, sampled 28 days after the second dose of the MenACWY control vaccine. These receptors were obtained from an adult who received the MenACWY meningococcal vaccine as a control.

This chain links TRBV28 with TRBJ1-1; 8 nucleotides align to TRBD1. This CDR3 has 17 amino acids. The germline V gene encodes CDR1 MDHEN and CDR2 SYDVKM. Trimming cost V 3 bases and J 1 base; bases outside gene matches: 10. The CDR3 DNA sequence: TGTGCCAGCAGTTTTTTCCAGGGGGCATTGGGGAACACTGAAGCTTTCTTT. This encodes CASSFFQGALGNTEAFF.

This chain links TRBV18 with TRBJ2-2; D unclear. V dropped 3 bases and J dropped 0 bases, with 8 bases sitting between them. There are 15 residues in the CDR3. CDR1 and CDR2 from the germline V gene are KGHSH and LQKENI. The CDR3 DNA is TGTGCCAGCTCACCCCCAACATCGAACACCGGGGAGCTGTTTTTT. As protein: CASSPPTSNTGELFF.

The rearrangement links TRBV4-3 to TRBJ2-1; unclear D gene. The germline V gene has CDR1 LGHNA and CDR2 YSLEER. Trimming took 4 bases from V and 5 from J, leaving 9 bases between them. This CDR3 has 13 amino acids. In DNA, the CDR3 is TGCGCCAGCAGCCCGACGGTAAACAATGAGCAGTTCTTC. Amino acid sequence: CASSPTVNNEQFF.

V is TRBV4-1 and J is TRBJ2-3; possible D gene TRBD2, 5 bases. This CDR3 spans 15 amino acids. V gave up 4 bases and J gave up 4 bases, with 15 bases separating them. From germline, CDR1 is MGHRA and CDR2 YSYEKL. CDR3 in amino acids: CASSPLPRVPDTQYF. The CDR3 DNA follows: TGCGCCAGCAGCCCTCTTCCGAGGGTTCCAGATACGCAGTATTTT.

This clone has more than one count but fewer than ten. The chain recombines TRBV7-9 with TRBJ2-7; 8 bases agree with TRBD2. This CDR3 contains 14 residues. Germline CDR1 reads SEHNR; CDR2 reads FQNEAQ (reference sequence). V shed 5 bases, J shed 2 bases, and the junction held 5 bases outside the gene matches. The DNA for the CDR3 is TGTGCCAGCAGCCCCCGGGGGGGTCCCTACGAGCAGTACGTC. As protein: CASSPRGGPYEQYV.

The chain joins TRBV5-4 to TRBJ2-7; TRBD1 matches at 9 bases. V lost 0 bases to trimming and J lost 0 bases; unmatched junction nucleotides: 1. The CDR3 is 15 amino acids. CDR1 and CDR2 from the germline V gene are SGHNT and YYREEE (reference sequence). The CDR3 nucleotides are TGTGCCAGCAGCTTGGTGGGACAGGGCTCCTACGAGCAGTACTTC. Amino acids: CASSLVGQGSYEQYF.

The CDR3 loop is CASSYGFPQETQYF. The CDR3 bases are TGTGCCAGCAGTTACGGTTTCCCCCAAGAGACCCAGTACTTC. The chain links TRBV6-5 to TRBJ2-5; no clear D. The CDR3 length is 14 residues. Germline V gene lookup returns CDR1 MNHEY and CDR2 SVGAGI. The V end was cut by 2 bases, the J end by 1 base, with 8 bases between.

This chain uses TRBV12-5 with TRBJ2-1, with 7 nucleotides matching TRBD1. The CDR3 loop spans 16 amino acids. CDR1 is LGHNT, CDR2 FRNRAP, per germline. The V gene end was trimmed by 2 bases and the J gene end by 5 bases; junction bases not matched to a gene: 9. The chain's CDR3 is CASGLSSFTGDNEQFF. DNA for the CDR3: TGTGCTAGTGGTTTGTCCTCTTTTACAGGGGACAATGAGCAGTTCTTC.

The chain has TRBV27 and TRBJ2-1; 11 bases match TRBD2. CDR1 is MNHEY and CDR2 is SMNVEV in the germline V gene (reference sequence). The CDR3 spans 16 residues. The trim removed 5 bases at V and 8 bases at J, leaving 11 bases unmatched. CDR3 DNA sequence: TGTGCCAGCAGTCCGGAGGGTAGCGGGAGGGCCCATGAGCAGTTCTTC. It is translated as CASSPEGSGRAHEQFF.

The gene calls are TRBV28 and TRBJ2-1; the D gene is possibly TRBD2 (5 bases). CDR1 is MDHEN and CDR2 is SYDVKM in the germline V gene. The CDR3 has 15 amino acids. V was shortened by 4 bases and J by 0 bases, with 10 bases between the two germline ends. Here the CDR3 reads CASSYPGDSYNEQFF. CDR3 coding DNA: TGTGCCAGCAGTTACCCCGGGGACTCCTACAATGAGCAGTTCTTC.

The chain uses TRBV27 and TRBJ1-2; 11 bases agree with TRBD1. Germline assignment: CDR1 MNHEY and CDR2 SMNVEV (reference sequence). Trimming cost V 3 bases and J 10 bases; bases outside gene matches: 4. The length of the CDR3 is 13 residues. CDR3: CASSFGTGGYYTF. In DNA, the CDR3 is TGTGCCAGCAGTTTTGGGACAGGGGGGTACTACACCTTC.

This clone is medium-sized in the sample. The CDR3 DNA is TGTGCCAGCAGTGGGACTAGCACCGGGGAGCTGTTTTTT. The encoded protein is CASSGTSTGELFF. The chain is built from TRBV6-4 and TRBJ2-2, with 7 bases aligning to TRBD2. The length of the CDR3 is 13 residues. The J segment lost 4 bases and the V segment lost 4 bases, leaving 0 bases of the junction unmatched. CDR1 MRHNA and CDR2 SNTAGT come from the germline V gene.

This sequence joins TRBV7-3 and TRBJ2-1; 11 bases are shared with TRBD2. This CDR3 has 16 residues. V lost 5 bases to trimming and J lost 4 bases; unmatched junction nucleotides: 7. Germline loops: CDR1 SGHTA, CDR2 FQGTGA. The DNA for the CDR3 is TGTGCCAGCAGCCCACAGGCTAGCGGGAGGTACAATGAGCAGTTCTTC. Protein sequence: CASSPQASGRYNEQFF.

The chain uses TRBV28 and TRBJ2-7; D may correspond to TRBD1 or TRBD2 (5 bases each). Trimming took 1 base from V and 3 from J, leaving 16 bases between them. The CDR3 has 16 residues. The V gene's germline CDR1 is MDHEN and CDR2 SYDVKM. The CDR3 reads CASSLYIGTGGYEQYF. CDR3 DNA sequence: TGTGCCAGCAGTTTATATATAGGGACCGGCGGCTACGAGCAGTACTTC.

This chain connects TRBV29-1 to TRBJ1-2; D gene uncertain. The CDR3 is 12 residues long. Per the germline V gene, CDR1 is SQVTM and CDR2 is ANQGSEA. The V end lost 3 bases, the J end lost 7 bases, and 12 bases lay between the germline ends. In DNA, the CDR3 is TGCAGCGTTGATATAGGCGTGCCTGGCTACACCTTC. Its translation is CSVDIGVPGYTF.